Following are 7 T cell receptor beta chains from one sample sequenced in a study of T-cell memory formation after mild COVID-19. MiXCR, applied by TCRdb to the 5' RACE reads, yields one record per CDR3 protein. Altogether 120,000 to 150,000 distinct CDR3 sequences are present, roughly 21% being singletons, with the ten largest covering under 2.5%. Input material: PBMCs or a T cell subset sorted from them (not recorded which). The origin of the receptors is an adult woman who had mild COVID-19 (a few samples of this study predate the infection). Cell type and time point are not known.

This clonotype was observed a handful of times. The chain uses TRBV9 and TRBJ2-1; 8 bases match TRBD2. This CDR3 has 15 residues. In germline, CDR1 is SGDLS, CDR2 YYNGEE. Losses at the gene ends were 0 bases for V and 4 bases for J; bases not matched to a gene: 3. The CDR3 DNA reads TGTGCCAGCAGCGTAGGGAAGCGGGGGTACAATGAGCAGTTCTTC. Its translation: CASSVGKRGYNEQFF.

This clonotype was seen repeatedly, ten times or more. The chain recombines TRBV24-1 with TRBJ2-1; 7 bases are shared with TRBD2. The CDR3 has 16 residues. CDR1 and CDR2 (germline): KGHDR, SFDVKD. V dropped 0 bases and J dropped 3; count of bases not matched to a gene: 4. CDR3 residues: CATSDLAGAVYNEQFF. The CDR3, as DNA: TGTGCCACCAGTGATTTGGCGGGAGCCGTCTACAATGAGCAGTTCTTC.

This clonotype showed up just a few times. This chain joins TRBV5-4 and TRBJ2-5; D is uncertain. V was trimmed by 4 bases and J by 3 bases, leaving 4 bases between them. This CDR3 comprises 11 residues. Germline V CDR1 and CDR2: SGHNT, YYREEE (reference sequence). The CDR3 region is CASSAEETQYF. CDR3 coding DNA: TGTGCCAGCAGCGCGGAAGAGACCCAGTACTTC. The entire variable domain, with the rest obtained from reference TRBV5-4 and TRBJ2-5, is as follows: ETGVTQSPTHLIKTRGQQVTLRCSSQSGHNTVSWYQQALGQGPQFIFQYYREEENGRGNFPPRFSGLQFPNYSSELNVNALELDDSALYLCASSAEETQYFGPGTRLLVL.

CDR3 bases: TGCAGCCAAACGACTTTCTCCTACAATGAGCAGTTCTTC. Translation: CSQTTFSYNEQFF. J is TRBJ2-1 and V is TRBV20-1, with no clear D. The CDR3 is made up of 13 amino acids. Germline V gene lookup returns CDR1 DFQATT and CDR2 SNEGSKA (reference sequence).

The V and J genes are TRBV21-1 and TRBJ2-3. TRBV21-1 is an annotated pseudogene. The CDR3 loop spans 15 amino acids. The DNA for the CDR3 is TGTGCCAGCAGCAAATCCTGCAAAAGCACAGATACGCAGTATTTT. The encoded protein is CASSKSCKSTDTQYF.

This clonotype showed up just a few times. The chain combines TRBV27 with TRBJ2-5, with D uncertain. Germline V gene sequence: CDR1 MNHEY, CDR2 SMNVEV (reference sequence). This CDR3 is built from 14 residues. V lost 4 bases to trimming and J lost 2 bases, with 11 bases between them. The CDR3 region is CASSSLDRQETQYF. The DNA of the CDR3 is TGTGCCAGCAGTTCCCTCGACCGACAAGAGACCCAGTACTTC.

V usage is TRBV11-3 and J usage is TRBJ2-1; TRBD2 aligns across 10 bases. Germline lookup yields CDR1 SGHNT and CDR2 YENEEA. The ends lost 1 base at V and 6 bases at J; junction bases unmatched: 3. The CDR3 runs 15 residues. This CDR3 is CASSLGSGGTNEQFF. The CDR3, as DNA: TGTGCCAGCAGCTTAGGTAGCGGGGGGACCAATGAGCAGTTCTTC.